A selection of T cell receptor beta chains follows, all from one sample in a study of blood T cells in healthy people across ages. TCRdb analysed the 5' RACE reads with MiXCR anew, one entry per CDR3 protein. The sample lists roughly 2 million distinct CDR3 sequences, 49% occurring once. Material: blood. The receptor set was obtained from a woman in her thirties or forties in good health. Both conserved end residues are part of each CDR3. Some rows mark clone size as missing; the rest say once, few, many or name a class of expanded clone.

few	TRBV6-2/TRBV6-3	CASSYLTGNQETQYF
.	TRBV20-1	CSASTGPIEQFF
.	TRBV15	CATSRDQPGQGSEQFF
few	TRBV24-1	CATSDSGSPKPYEQYF
.	TRBV12-3/TRBV12-4	CASKQEGGYEQYF
.	TRBV4-1	CASSQGVGVGNQPQHF
.	TRBV5-5	CASSLEWVNSNQPQHF
.	TRBV11-2	CASSSQGPKLYF
.	TRBV9	CASKPGALSTDTQYF
.	TRBV7-3	CASSLLRGQGEDYGYTF
.	TRBV6-2/TRBV6-3	CASHPYGVSYNEQFF
.	TRBV21-1	CASSNESGGTTDTQYF
few	TRBV7-9	CASSEGNGGRQYF
.	TRBV20-1	CSARYVSDEQFF
few	TRBV5-1	CASSLAHRPSSYEQYF
few	TRBV10-3	CAINGVRGDHTEAFF
few	TRBV18	CASLPRDRGYDTQYF
.	TRBV20-1	CSASGRSSKVTDTQYF
.	TRBV6-5	CASSPGRASTDTQYF
.	TRBV3-1	CASSQDILSAYEQYF
.	TRBV5-1	CASRPVLTDTQYF
.	TRBV6-5	CASRPGFNSNQPQHF
.	TRBV19	CASSPDGVYGYTF
.	TRBV6-6	CASSKSGSQTYGYTF
.	TRBV20-1	CSAATGRETQYF